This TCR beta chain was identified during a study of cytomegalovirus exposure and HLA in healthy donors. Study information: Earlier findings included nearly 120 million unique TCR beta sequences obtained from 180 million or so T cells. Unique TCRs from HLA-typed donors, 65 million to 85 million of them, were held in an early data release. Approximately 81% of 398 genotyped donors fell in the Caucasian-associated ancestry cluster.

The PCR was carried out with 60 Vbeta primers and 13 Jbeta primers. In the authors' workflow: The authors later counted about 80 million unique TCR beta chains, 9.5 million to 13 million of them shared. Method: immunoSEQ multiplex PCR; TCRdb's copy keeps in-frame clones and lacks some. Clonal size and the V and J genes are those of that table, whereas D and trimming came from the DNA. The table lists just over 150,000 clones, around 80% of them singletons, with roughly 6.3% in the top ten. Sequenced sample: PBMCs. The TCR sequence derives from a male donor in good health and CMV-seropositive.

The CDR3 here is CASSQGQGVSGANVLTF. DNA of the CDR3: TGTGCCAGTAGCCAGGGACAGGGAGTCTCTGGGGCCAACGTCCTGACTTTC. The J gene is TRBJ2-6, the V gene TRBV19, with 9 bases aligning to TRBD1. With 6 bases clipped from V and 0 bases from J, the junction kept 6 bases outside the gene matches. Germline CDR1 is LNHDA and CDR2 is SQIVND (reference sequence). The CDR3 covers 17 residues.